A selection of T cell receptor beta chains follows, all from one sample in a study of cytomegalovirus exposure and HLA in healthy donors. The repertoire was sequenced with immunoSEQ multiplex PCR; TCRdb's copy has only in-frame clones and lacks some. Here the sample spans 150,000 to 200,000 clones, roughly 86% being singletons. Sequenced material: PBMCs. The source of these receptors is a woman aged 18-35 years in good health and CMV-seronegative. Both conserved end residues are part of each CDR3. Fields, in order: J gene, CDR3 length, D gene, clone size, V gene, CDR3 DNA, CDR3 protein. D genes are given only for firm matches. Size is omitted from some rows. Given values are once, few, many or a class for expanded clones.

TRBJ2-5 | 19 | TRBD2 | NA | TRBV15 | TGTGCCACCAGCAGAAGAAGCATTAGCGGGAGGGCCCATGTAGAGACCCAGTACTTC | CATSRRSISGRAHVETQYF
TRBJ2-1 | 16 | NA | NA | TRBV27 | TGTGCCAGCAGTTTATCGACTTCCCTCTCCTACAATGAGCAGTTCTTC | CASSLSTSLSYNEQFF
TRBJ2-7 | 16 | TRBD2 | NA | TRBV4-1 | TGCGCCAGCAGCCAAGTACTAGCGGGAGCTACCTACGAGCAGTACTTC | CASSQVLAGATYEQYF
TRBJ2-1 | 15 | TRBD2 | NA | TRBV5-6 | TGTGCCAGCAGCACGGGACTAGCGCCCTACAATGAGCAGTTCTTC | CASSTGLAPYNEQFF
TRBJ2-7 | 14 | NA | NA | TRBV7-9 | TGTGCCAGCAGCTTAGGGGGTGGAGGGTACGAGCAGTACTTC | CASSLGGGGYEQYF
TRBJ1-2 | 13 | TRBD1 | NA | TRBV5-6 | TGTGCCACAACGAGGCGGACAGGATATGGCTACACCTTC | CATTRRTGYGYTF
TRBJ1-2 | 12 | NA | few | TRBV30 | TGTGCCTGGACCGCCACCGGCTATGGCTACACCTTC | CAWTATGYGYTF
TRBJ1-3 | 15 | NA | NA | TRBV18 | TGTGCCAGCTCATCAGGACAGCGCTCTGGAAACACCATATATTTT | CASSSGQRSGNTIYF
TRBJ2-1 | 15 | TRBD2 | once | TRBV27 | TGTGCCAGCAGATTAGCGGGGGGGCAACACAATGAGCAGTTCTTC | CASRLAGGQHNEQFF
TRBJ2-2 | 16 | NA | NA | TRBV18 | TGTGCCAGCGCTCGTCGACAGGAGCGGGGCGCCGGGGAGCTGTTTTTT | CASARRQERGAGELFF
TRBJ1-5 | 15 | NA | few | TRBV21-1 | TGTGCCAGCAGCAACGGACAGGCATTCAATCAGCCCCAGCATTTT | CASSNGQAFNQPQHF
TRBJ1-2 | 17 | TRBD1 | NA | TRBV19 | TGTGCCAGTAGTCCGGGCTCCGGGACAGGGGGCGGAGGTGGCTACACCTTC | CASSPGSGTGGGGGYTF
TRBJ1-1 | 14 | NA | NA | TRBV5-1 | TGCGCCAGCAGCTCGGACAGATATCCCCCCGAAGCTTTCTTT | CASSSDRYPPEAFF
TRBJ2-7 | 15 | TRBD2 | NA | TRBV4-1 | TGCGCCAGCAGCCCCTTCGGGGGGGTACCCTACGAGCAGTACTTC | CASSPFGGVPYEQYF
TRBJ2-7 | 16 | TRBD2 | NA | TRBV5-1 | TGCGCCAGCAGCTTGGCTACCGGGACTAGCGGGTACGAGCAGTACTTC | CASSLATGTSGYEQYF
TRBJ2-3 | 20 | NA | NA | TRBV9 | TGTGCCAGCAGCGCCCTAGGGGCTTACGGGCTGGGACATCCGGATGGCACGCAGTATTTT | CASSALGAYGLGHPDGTQYF
TRBJ2-7 | 14 | TRBD1 | NA | TRBV27 | TGTGCCAGCAGCGCCGGGACAGTTCACTACGAGCAGTACTTC | CASSAGTVHYEQYF
TRBJ2-7 | 14 | TRBD2 | NA | TRBV7-7 | TGTGCCAGCAGCCCGGGACTAGCAGACTACGAGCAGTACTTC | CASSPGLADYEQYF
TRBJ1-1 | 14 | NA | NA | TRBV19 | TGTGCCAGTAGTTCCCACAGGGTGGACACTGAAGCTTTCTTT | CASSSHRVDTEAFF
TRBJ1-4 | 14 | TRBD1 | NA | TRBV2 | TGTGCCAGCAGTACCGGGACAGCATTTGAAAAACTGTTTTTT | CASSTGTAFEKLFF
TRBJ2-2 | 15 | NA | NA | TRBV5-6 | TGTGCCAGCAGCCCACAGGGAATTAACACCGGGGAGCTGTTTTTT | CASSPQGINTGELFF
TRBJ1-2 | 13 | NA | once | TRBV5-5 | TGTGCCAGCAGCTTGGCCAGGGAATATGGCTACACCTTC | CASSLAREYGYTF
TRBJ2-7 | 12 | NA | NA | TRBV6-1 | TGTGCCAGCAGTGAACTATCCTACGAGCAGTACTTC | CASSELSYEQYF
TRBJ2-7 | 14 | NA | once | TRBV25-1 | TGTGCCAGCAGTGAATTACAGGGCCCCTACGAGCAGTACTTC | CASSELQGPYEQYF
TRBJ1-1 | 14 | TRBD1 | NA | TRBV6-1 | TGTGCCAGCAGGGCCGGGACAGCGAACACTGAAGCTTTCTTT | CASRAGTANTEAFF
TRBJ2-7 | 17 | NA | NA | TRBV4-1 | TGCGCCAGCAGCCTCATCTTAGGCGCTGGCGGGACCTACGAGCAGTACTTC | CASSLILGAGGTYEQYF
TRBJ2-2 | 16 | TRBD1 | NA | TRBV29-1 | TGCAGCGTTAAAACGCCGGGACAGGGGCCCACCGGGGAGCTGTTTTTT | CSVKTPGQGPTGELFF
TRBJ1-4 | 21 | NA | NA | TRBV19 | TGTGCCAGTAGTATAGATTCCCGCTATACTCTTCGGGAGACATCTAATGAAAAACTGTTTTTT | CASSIDSRYTLRETSNEKLFF
TRBJ1-2 | 15 | NA | NA | TRBV5-1 | TGCGCCAGCAGCTTGGGGGACGGCGGGAGCTATGGCTACACCTTC | CASSLGDGGSYGYTF
TRBJ1-1 | 14 | NA | few | TRBV2 | TGTGCCAGCAGTGGGGAGGGATTGGGCACTGAAGCTTTCTTT | CASSGEGLGTEAFF
TRBJ2-5 | 14 | NA | NA | TRBV5-5 | TGTGCCAGCAGACACGTGGGGGGCCAAGAGACCCAGTACTTC | CASRHVGGQETQYF
TRBJ1-1 | 17 | NA | NA | TRBV29-1 | TGCAGCGTTGGTCGGCGGGGCGCCGCGGGGGGTTGGGCTGAAGCTTTCTTT | CSVGRRGAAGGWAEAFF
TRBJ2-3 | 15 | NA | NA | TRBV6-1 | TGTGCCAGCAGTGAAGTCGGGGTCACGGCAGATACGCAGTATTTT | CASSEVGVTADTQYF
TRBJ2-7 | 16 | TRBD1 | NA | TRBV7-6 | TGTGCCAGCAGCTTAGCGCTCGTGGACAGGGGGCCCGAGCAGTACTTC | CASSLALVDRGPEQYF
TRBJ1-2 | 17 | NA | NA | TRBV19 | TGTGCCAGTAGGATCAGCGGGACGGACTATGGGGACTATGGCTACACCTTC | CASRISGTDYGDYGYTF
TRBJ1-2 | 18 | TRBD1 | NA | TRBV11-1 | TGTGCCAGCAGCCTCGGGACAGGGGGCCCTCTTGCTAACTATGGCTACACCTTC | CASSLGTGGPLANYGYTF
TRBJ2-5 | 13 | NA | NA | TRBV5-4 | TGTGCCAGCAGCTTGTACATTGAAGAGACCCAGTACTTC | CASSLYIEETQYF
TRBJ2-3 | 13 | NA | NA | TRBV27 | TGTGCCAGCAGTTTCCGGTACACAGATACGCAGTATTTT | CASSFRYTDTQYF
TRBJ1-5 | 13 | NA | NA | TRBV6-1 | TGTGCCAGCAGTGAGGAGACTCGGGGGCCCCAGCATTTT | CASSEETRGPQHF
TRBJ1-1 | 14 | TRBD1 | NA | TRBV15 | TGTGCCACCAGCGATGGGCCCAACAGGGGATTGGCTTTCTTT | CATSDGPNRGLAFF
TRBJ1-1 | 16 | TRBD1 | NA | TRBV2 | TGTGCCAGCCAACGACGGACAGGGGGCGCGAACACTGAAGCTTTCTTT | CASQRRTGGANTEAFF
TRBJ2-2 | 19 | TRBD2 | NA | TRBV7-3 | TGTGCCAGCAGCTCCCGGGGTAGCGGGGGGGCCGCAAACACCGGGGAGCTGTTTTTT | CASSSRGSGGAANTGELFF
TRBJ2-7 | 15 | NA | NA | TRBV15 | TGTGCCACCAGCGCCTTAACAGGGATATCCTACGAGCAGTACTTC | CATSALTGISYEQYF
TRBJ2-7 | 14 | NA | NA | TRBV7-2 | TGTGCCAGCAGCTTGGGTGGGCAGGTCTACGAGCAGTACTTC | CASSLGGQVYEQYF
TRBJ2-4 | 18 | NA | NA | TRBV11-2 | TGTGCCAGCAGCTCCACAGAAATAGCGGTTCTAGCCAAAAACATTCAGTACTTC | CASSSTEIAVLAKNIQYF
TRBJ1-2 | 14 | NA | NA | TRBV5-8 | TGTGCCAGCAGCTCCCCCCTAGTTAACTATGGCTACACCTTC | CASSSPLVNYGYTF
TRBJ2-6 | 19 | NA | NA | TRBV11-2 | TGTGCCAGCAGCTTAGGTTTCCAGGTTTCTCTCTCTGGGGCCAACGTCCTGACTTTC | CASSLGFQVSLSGANVLTF
TRBJ1-3 | 15 | NA | NA | TRBV6-1 | TGTGCCAGCAAGACATCACCAGCCTCTGGAAACACCATATATTTT | CASKTSPASGNTIYF
TRBJ2-5 | 16 | TRBD2 | NA | TRBV7-8 | TGTGCCAGCAGCTTTCGGACTAGCGGGGTCCAAGAGACCCAGTACTTC | CASSFRTSGVQETQYF
TRBJ2-1 | 15 | TRBD2 | once | TRBV27 | TGTGCCAGCAGTTTCGGACTAGCGGGAGAAAATGAGCAGTTCTTC | CASSFGLAGENEQFF
TRBJ2-5 | 15 | TRBD2 | NA | TRBV5-4 | TGTGCCAGCAGCTTGGGACTAGCGGAAGAAGAGACCCAGTACTTC | CASSLGLAEEETQYF
TRBJ1-1 | 16 | TRBD1 | NA | TRBV6-1 | TGTGCCAGCAGTGAAGTACGGGACAGATTGAACACTGAAGCTTTCTTT | CASSEVRDRLNTEAFF
TRBJ2-7 | 15 | TRBD2 | NA | TRBV7-9 | TGTGCCAGCAGCCCGACTAGCGGGATATTCTACGAGCAGTACTTC | CASSPTSGIFYEQYF
TRBJ1-3 | 12 | NA | NA | TRBV7-7 | TGTGCCAGCAGCCCCGGGGGAAACACCATATATTTT | CASSPGGNTIYF
TRBJ2-2 | 16 | TRBD1 | NA | TRBV9 | TGTGCCAGCAGCGTAGTAACGCCCACAGGGGCCGGGGAGCTGTTTTTT | CASSVVTPTGAGELFF
TRBJ1-5 | 15 | NA | few | TRBV19 | TGTGCCAGTAGTATACGTCTTCAGGGGAATCAGCCCCAGCATTTT | CASSIRLQGNQPQHF